This TCR beta chain emerged from a study of identical twins. Remarks on this clonotype: Its antigen is not identified.

CDR3 size: 15 residues. Trimming cost V 1 base and J 2 bases, with 12 bases left between them. Germline CDR1 SNHLY, CDR2 FYNNEI. Study results and caveats: Surplus twin overlap in beta out-of-frame sequences was less pronounced.

A single record per CDR3 protein comes from TCRdb applying MiXCR to the 5' RACE reads. The repertoire holds 640,000 or so distinct CDR3 sequences, with around 6% as singletons. The source is a man between 18 and 35 years old in good health. Sequenced material: naive T cells sorted from blood. The chain has TRBV2 and TRBJ2-7, with D perhaps given as TRBD1 or TRBD2 (6 bases each). CDR3 nucleotide sequence: TGTGCCAGCAGTGAAGGACTAGGGGGAACCTACGAGCAGTACTTC. Translated: CASSEGLGGTYEQYF.